The entry that follows covers one TCR beta chain sequence. Assay used: immunoSEQ multiplex PCR; TCRdb lists only in-frame clones, some missing. The sample has about 140,000 clones; roughly 85% are singletons. This sample was included in a study of blood T cell repertoires in COVID-19. The germline V gene encodes CDR1 MNHNY and CDR2 SVGAGI (reference sequence). The CDR3 totals 15 residues. Trimming cost V 4 bases and J 2 bases, with 9 bases left between them. The sequenced sample consisted of peripheral blood. The TCR originated in a human donor with acute or convalescent COVID-19. The donor label of this sample is uncertain. J is TRBJ2-6 and V is TRBV6-6; D is undetermined. CDR3 protein: CASSSTSPGANVLTF. The CDR3 DNA reads as TGTGCCAGCAGTTCGACATCCCCTGGGGCCAACGTCCTGACTTTC.